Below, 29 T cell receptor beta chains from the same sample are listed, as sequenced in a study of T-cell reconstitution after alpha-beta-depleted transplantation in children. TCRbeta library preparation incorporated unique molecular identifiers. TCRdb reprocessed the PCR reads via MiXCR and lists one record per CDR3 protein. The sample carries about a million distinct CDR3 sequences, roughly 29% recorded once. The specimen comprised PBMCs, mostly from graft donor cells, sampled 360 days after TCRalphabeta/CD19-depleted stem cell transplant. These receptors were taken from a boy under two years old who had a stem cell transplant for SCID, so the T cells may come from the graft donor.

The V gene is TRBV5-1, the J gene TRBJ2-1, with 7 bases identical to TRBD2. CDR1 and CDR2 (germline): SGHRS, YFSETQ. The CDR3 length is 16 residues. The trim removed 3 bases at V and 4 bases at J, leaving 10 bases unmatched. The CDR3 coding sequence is TGCGCCAGCAGCTATAGACCGGGACTACGTTACAATGAGCAGTTCTTC. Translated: CASSYRPGLRYNEQFF. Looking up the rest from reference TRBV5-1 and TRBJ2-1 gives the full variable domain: KAGVTQTPRYLIKTRGQQVTLSCSPISGHRSVSWYQQTPGQGLQFLFEYFSETQRNKGNFPGRFSGRQFSNSRSEMNVSTLELGDSALYLCASSYRPGLRYNEQFFGPGTRLTVL.

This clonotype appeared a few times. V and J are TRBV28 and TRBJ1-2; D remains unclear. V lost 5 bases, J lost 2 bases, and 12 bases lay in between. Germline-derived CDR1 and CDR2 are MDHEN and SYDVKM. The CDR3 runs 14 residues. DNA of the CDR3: TGTGCCAGCAGTGGGATAGGGCCCAACTATGGCTACACCTTC. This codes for CASSGIGPNYGYTF.

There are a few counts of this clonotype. CDR3 DNA: TGTGCCACTGCAGAGGACCTTAACCCTCCCTACGAGCAGTACTTC. Protein product: CATAEDLNPPYEQYF. This chain uses TRBV2 with TRBJ2-7; D not resolved. The V end was cut by 10 bases, the J end by 2 bases, with 21 bases between. The CDR3 is 15 amino acids. The germline V gene has CDR1 SNHLY and CDR2 FYNNEI.

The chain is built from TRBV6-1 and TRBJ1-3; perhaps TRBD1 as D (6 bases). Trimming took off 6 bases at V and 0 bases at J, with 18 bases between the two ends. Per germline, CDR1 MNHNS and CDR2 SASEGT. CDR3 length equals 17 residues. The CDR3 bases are TGTGCCAGCAGCGCCCTTGTCGGACAGACCTCTGGAAACACCATATATTTT. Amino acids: CASSALVGQTSGNTIYF.

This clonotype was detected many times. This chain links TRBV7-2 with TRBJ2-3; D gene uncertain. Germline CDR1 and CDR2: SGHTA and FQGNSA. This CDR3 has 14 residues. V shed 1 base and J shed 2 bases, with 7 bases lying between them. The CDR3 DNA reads TGTGCCAGCAGCTTAGTCCCCCTCACAGATACGCAGTATTTT. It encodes CASSLVPLTDTQYF.

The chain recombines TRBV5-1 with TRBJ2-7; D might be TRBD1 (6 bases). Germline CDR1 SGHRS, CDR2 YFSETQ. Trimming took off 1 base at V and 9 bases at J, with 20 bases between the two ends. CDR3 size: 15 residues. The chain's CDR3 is CASSLYRGQPQWQYF. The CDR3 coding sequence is TGCGCCAGCAGCTTGTACCGAGGACAGCCCCAGTGGCAGTACTTC.

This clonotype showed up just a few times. CDR3 in amino acids: CASSQGVAGELFF. The CDR3 DNA follows: TGTGCCAGCAGCCAAGGCGTAGCCGGGGAGCTGTTTTTT. This chain links TRBV4-2 with TRBJ2-2; D ambiguous. This CDR3 has 13 residues. V shed 1 base and J shed 6 bases, with 6 bases lying between them. Germline CDR1 and CDR2: LGHNA and YNFKEQ.

DNA of the CDR3: TGTGCCAGCAGCCAAGATTTAAGGAGCGGGGGGGACAATGAGCAGTTCTTC. It codes for CASSQDLRSGGDNEQFF. J is TRBJ2-1 and V is TRBV3-1, with 10 bases fitting TRBD2. Trimming removed 0 bases from V and 5 bases from J; junction bases left unmatched: 7. Germline lookup yields CDR1 LGHDT and CDR2 YNNKEL (reference sequence). The CDR3 loop spans 17 amino acids.

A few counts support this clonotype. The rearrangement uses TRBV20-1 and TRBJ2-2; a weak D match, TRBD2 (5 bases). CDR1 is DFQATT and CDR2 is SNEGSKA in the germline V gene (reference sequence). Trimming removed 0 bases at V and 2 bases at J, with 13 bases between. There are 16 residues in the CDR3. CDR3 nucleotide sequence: TGCAGTGCTAGAGATCCCTGGGGAGTAAACACCGGGGAGCTGTTTTTT. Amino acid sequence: CSARDPWGVNTGELFF.

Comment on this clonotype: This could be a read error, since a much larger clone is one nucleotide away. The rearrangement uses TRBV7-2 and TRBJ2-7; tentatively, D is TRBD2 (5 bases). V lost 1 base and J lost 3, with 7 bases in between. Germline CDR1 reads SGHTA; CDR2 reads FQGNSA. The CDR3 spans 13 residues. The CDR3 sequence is CASSLGLRYEQYF. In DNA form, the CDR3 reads TGTGCCAGCAGCTTAGGACTACGCTACGAGCAGTACTTC. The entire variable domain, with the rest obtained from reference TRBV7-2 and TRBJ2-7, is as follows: GAGVSQSPSNKVTEKGKDVELRCDPISGHTALYWYRQSLGQGLEFLIYFQGNSAPDKSGLPSDRFSAERTGGSVSTLTIQRTQQEDSAVYLCASSLGLRYEQYFGPGTRLTVT.

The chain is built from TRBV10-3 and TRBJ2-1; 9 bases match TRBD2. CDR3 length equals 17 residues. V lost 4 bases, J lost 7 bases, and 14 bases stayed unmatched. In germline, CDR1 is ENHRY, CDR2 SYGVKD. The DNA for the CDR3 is TGTGCCATCAGTGGGATCCTCGCGGGGGGGCTTGGTAATGAGCAGTTCTTC. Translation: CAISGILAGGLGNEQFF.

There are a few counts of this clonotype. The CDR3: CASSLRTAYSTDTQYF. CDR3 sequence (DNA): TGTGCCAGCAGCCTCCGGACAGCCTATAGCACAGATACGCAGTATTTT. The gene calls are TRBV11-2 and TRBJ2-3, with D perhaps matching TRBD1 (6 bases). This CDR3 spans 16 amino acids. Germline-derived CDR1 and CDR2 are SGHAT and FQNNGV. The V and J ends lost 5 bases and 0 bases respectively, with 15 bases between them. The full variable domain, completed using reference TRBV11-2 and TRBJ2-3, is EAGVAQSPRYKIIEKRQSVAFWCNPISGHATLYWYQQILGQGPKLLIQFQNNGVVDDSQLPKDRFSAERLKGVDSTLKIQPAKLEDSAVYLCASSLRTAYSTDTQYFGPGTRLTVL.

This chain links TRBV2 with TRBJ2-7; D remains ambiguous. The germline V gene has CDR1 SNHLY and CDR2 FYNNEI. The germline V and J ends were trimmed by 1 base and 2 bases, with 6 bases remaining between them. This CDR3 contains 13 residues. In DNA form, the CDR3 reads TGTGCCAGCAGTGAAGGTTGGCCCTACGAGCAGTACTTC. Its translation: CASSEGWPYEQYF.

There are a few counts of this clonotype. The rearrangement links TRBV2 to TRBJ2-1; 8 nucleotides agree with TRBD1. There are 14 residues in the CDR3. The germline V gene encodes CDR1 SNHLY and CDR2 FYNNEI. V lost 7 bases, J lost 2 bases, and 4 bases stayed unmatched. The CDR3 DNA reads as TGTGCCAGCACTCGACAGGGGACCTACAATGAGCAGTTCTTC. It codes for CASTRQGTYNEQFF.

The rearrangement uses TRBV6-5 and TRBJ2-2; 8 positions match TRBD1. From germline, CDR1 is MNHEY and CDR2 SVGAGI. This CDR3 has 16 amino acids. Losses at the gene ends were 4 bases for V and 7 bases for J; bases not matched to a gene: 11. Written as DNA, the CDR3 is TGTGCCAGCAGTTCCCGGACAGGGCCTAGTATCGGGGAGCTGTTTTTT. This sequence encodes CASSSRTGPSIGELFF.

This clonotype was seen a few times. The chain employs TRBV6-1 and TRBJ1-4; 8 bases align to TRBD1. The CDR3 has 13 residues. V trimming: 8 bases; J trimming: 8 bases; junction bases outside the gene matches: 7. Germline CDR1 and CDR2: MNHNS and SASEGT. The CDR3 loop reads CASSWTGKEKLFF. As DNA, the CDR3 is TGTGCCAGCTCTTGGACAGGGAAAGAAAAACTGTTTTTT.

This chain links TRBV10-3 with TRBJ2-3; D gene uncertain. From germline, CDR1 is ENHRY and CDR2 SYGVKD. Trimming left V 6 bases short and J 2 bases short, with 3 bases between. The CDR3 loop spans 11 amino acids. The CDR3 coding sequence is TGTGCCATCAGCTACACAGATACGCAGTATTTT. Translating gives CAISYTDTQYF.

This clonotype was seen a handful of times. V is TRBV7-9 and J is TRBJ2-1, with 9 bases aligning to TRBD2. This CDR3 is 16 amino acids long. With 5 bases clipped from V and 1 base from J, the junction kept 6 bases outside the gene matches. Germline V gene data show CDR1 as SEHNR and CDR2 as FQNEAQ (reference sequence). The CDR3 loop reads CASSGNSGGSYNEQFF. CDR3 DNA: TGTGCCAGCAGCGGAAACAGCGGGGGGTCCTACAATGAGCAGTTCTTC.

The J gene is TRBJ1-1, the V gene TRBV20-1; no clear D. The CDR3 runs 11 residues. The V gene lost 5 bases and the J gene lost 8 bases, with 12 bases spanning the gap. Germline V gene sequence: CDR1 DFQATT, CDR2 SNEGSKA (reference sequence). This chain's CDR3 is CSAVGSLEAFF. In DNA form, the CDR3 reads TGCAGTGCTGTGGGATCCCTCGAAGCTTTCTTT.

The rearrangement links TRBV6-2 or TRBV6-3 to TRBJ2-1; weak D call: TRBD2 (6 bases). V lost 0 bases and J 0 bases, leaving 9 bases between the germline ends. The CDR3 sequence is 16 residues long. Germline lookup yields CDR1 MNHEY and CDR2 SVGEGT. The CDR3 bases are TGTGCCAGCAGTTACTCCGGGGGTATCTCCTACAATGAGCAGTTCTTC. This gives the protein CASSYSGGISYNEQFF.

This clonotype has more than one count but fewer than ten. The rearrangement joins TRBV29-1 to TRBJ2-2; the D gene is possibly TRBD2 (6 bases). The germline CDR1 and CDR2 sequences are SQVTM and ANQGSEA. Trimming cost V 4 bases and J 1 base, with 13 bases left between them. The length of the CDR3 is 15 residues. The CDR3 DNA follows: TGCAGCGTTGTATTCCGGGGAGGGAACACCGGGGAGCTGTTTTTT. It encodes CSVVFRGGNTGELFF.

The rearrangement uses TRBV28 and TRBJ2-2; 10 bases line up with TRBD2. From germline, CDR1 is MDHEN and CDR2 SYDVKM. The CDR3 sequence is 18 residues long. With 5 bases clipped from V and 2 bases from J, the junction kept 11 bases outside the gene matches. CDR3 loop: CASSPVSGGIPNTGELFF. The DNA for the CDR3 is TGTGCCAGCAGTCCCGTTAGCGGGGGGATACCTAACACCGGGGAGCTGTTTTTT.

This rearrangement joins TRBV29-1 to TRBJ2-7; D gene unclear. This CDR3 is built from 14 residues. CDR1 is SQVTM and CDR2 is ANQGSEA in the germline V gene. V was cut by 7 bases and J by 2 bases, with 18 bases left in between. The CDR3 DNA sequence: TGCAGCGCTGGACGAACGAACCCACCCTACGAGCAGTACTTC. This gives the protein CSAGRTNPPYEQYF.

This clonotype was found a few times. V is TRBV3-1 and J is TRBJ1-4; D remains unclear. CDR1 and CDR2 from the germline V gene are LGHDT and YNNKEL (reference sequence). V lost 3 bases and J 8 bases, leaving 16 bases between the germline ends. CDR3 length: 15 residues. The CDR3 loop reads CASSHPTLNEEKLFF. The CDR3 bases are TGTGCCAGCAGCCACCCGACGCTTAACGAGGAAAAACTGTTTTTT.

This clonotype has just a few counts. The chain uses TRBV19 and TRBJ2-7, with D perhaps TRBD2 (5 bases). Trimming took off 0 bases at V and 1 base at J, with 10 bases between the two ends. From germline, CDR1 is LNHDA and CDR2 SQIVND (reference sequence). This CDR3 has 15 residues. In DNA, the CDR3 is TGTGCCAGTAGTATAGATCTGAGGGCATCCTACGAGCAGTACTTC. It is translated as CASSIDLRASYEQYF.

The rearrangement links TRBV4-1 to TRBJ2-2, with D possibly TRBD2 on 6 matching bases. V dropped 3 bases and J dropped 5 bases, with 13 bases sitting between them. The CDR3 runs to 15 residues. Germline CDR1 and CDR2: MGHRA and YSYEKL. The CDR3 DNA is TGCGCCAGCAGCCAGGGGGGATGGGTGACCGGGGAGCTGTTTTTT. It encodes CASSQGGWVTGELFF.

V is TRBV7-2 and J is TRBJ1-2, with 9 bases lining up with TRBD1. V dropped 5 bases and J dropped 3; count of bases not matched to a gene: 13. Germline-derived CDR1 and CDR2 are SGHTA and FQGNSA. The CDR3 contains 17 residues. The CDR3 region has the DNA TGTGCCAGCAGCCAAGGAGGAAAACAGGGGGCCTACTATGGCTACACCTTC. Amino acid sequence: CASSQGGKQGAYYGYTF.

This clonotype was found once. The CDR3 coding sequence is TGCGCCAGCACCCCTGGACGATTAGGGTACAATGAGCAGTTCTTC. This encodes CASTPGRLGYNEQFF. This chain links TRBV5-1 with TRBJ2-1, with D unclear. The CDR3 covers 15 residues. The V end was cut by 6 bases, the J end by 4 bases, with 17 bases between. Germline-derived CDR1 and CDR2 are SGHRS and YFSETQ.

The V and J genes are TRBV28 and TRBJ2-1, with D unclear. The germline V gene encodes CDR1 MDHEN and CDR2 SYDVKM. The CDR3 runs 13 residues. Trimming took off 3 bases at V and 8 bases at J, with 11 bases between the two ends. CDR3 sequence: CASSLPVPDEQFF. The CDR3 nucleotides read TGTGCCAGCAGTTTGCCAGTGCCCGATGAGCAGTTCTTC.